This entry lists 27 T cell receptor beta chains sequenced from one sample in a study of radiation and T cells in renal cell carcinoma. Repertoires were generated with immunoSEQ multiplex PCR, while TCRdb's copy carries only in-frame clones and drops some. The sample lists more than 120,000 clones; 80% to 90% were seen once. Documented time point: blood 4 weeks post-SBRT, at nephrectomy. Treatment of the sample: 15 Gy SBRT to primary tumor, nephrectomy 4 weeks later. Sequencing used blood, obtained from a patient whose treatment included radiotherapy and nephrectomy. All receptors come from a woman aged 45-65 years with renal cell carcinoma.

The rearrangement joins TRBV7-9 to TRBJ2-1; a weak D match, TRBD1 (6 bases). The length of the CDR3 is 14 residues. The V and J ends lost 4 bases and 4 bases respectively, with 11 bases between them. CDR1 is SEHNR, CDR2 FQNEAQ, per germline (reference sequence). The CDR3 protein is CASSSGQIYNEQFF. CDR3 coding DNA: TGTGCCAGCAGCTCCGGACAGATTTACAATGAGCAGTTCTTC.

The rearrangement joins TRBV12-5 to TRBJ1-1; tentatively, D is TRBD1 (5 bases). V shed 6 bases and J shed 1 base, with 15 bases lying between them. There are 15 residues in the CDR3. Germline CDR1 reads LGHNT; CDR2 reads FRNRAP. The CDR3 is CASGRGTQENTEAFF. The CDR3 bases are TGTGCTAGTGGCCGGGGGACCCAGGAGAACACTGAAGCTTTCTTT.

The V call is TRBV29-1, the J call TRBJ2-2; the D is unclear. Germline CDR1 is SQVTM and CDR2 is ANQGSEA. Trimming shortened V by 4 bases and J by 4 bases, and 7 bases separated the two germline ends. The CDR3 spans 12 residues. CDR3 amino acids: CSVAGVTGELFF. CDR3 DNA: TGCAGCGTTGCAGGTGTCACCGGGGAGCTGTTTTTT.

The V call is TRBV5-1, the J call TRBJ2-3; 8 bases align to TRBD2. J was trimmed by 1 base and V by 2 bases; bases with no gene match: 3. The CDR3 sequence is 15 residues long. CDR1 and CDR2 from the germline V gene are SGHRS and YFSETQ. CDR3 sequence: CASSFSGDRTDTQYF. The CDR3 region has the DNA TGCGCCAGCAGCTTTAGCGGGGACCGCACAGATACGCAGTATTTT.

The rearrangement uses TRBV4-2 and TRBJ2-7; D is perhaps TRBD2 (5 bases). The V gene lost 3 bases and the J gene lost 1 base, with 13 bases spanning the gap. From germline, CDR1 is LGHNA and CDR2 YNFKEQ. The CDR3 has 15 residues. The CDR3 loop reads CASSQDPSLSYEQYF. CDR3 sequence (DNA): TGTGCCAGCAGCCAGGACCCTAGCTTGTCCTACGAGCAGTACTTC.

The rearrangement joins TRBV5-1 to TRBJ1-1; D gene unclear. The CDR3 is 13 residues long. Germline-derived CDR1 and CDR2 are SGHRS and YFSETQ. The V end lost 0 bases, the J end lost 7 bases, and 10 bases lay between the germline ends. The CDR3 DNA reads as TGCGCCAGCAGCTTGGAGCGGCCGGATGAAGCTTTCTTT. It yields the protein CASSLERPDEAFF.

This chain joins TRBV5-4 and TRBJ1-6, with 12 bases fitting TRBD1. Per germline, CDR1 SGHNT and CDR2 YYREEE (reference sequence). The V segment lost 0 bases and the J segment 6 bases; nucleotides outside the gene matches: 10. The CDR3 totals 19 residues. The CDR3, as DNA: TGTGCCAGCAGCTTGGTAAGGGGACAGGGGGCGCCTGGTAATTCACCCCTCCACTTT. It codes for CASSLVRGQGAPGNSPLHF.

CDR3 sequence (DNA): TGTGCCAGCAGTCCGACAGGGGAGCTCAGCGAGCAGTACTTC. Its translation: CASSPTGELSEQYF. The V call is TRBV7-9, the J call TRBJ2-7; TRBD1 matches 8 bases. The germline CDR1 and CDR2 sequences are SEHNR and FQNEAQ (reference sequence). The CDR3 has 14 residues. V was pared by 6 bases and J by 6 bases, with 10 bases of the junction left unmatched.

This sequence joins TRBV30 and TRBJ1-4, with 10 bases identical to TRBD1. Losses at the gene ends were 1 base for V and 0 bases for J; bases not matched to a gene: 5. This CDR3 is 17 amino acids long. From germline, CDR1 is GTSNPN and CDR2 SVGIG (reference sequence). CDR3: CAWSGQGARATNEKLFF. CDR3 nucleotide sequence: TGTGCCTGGAGTGGACAGGGGGCACGGGCAACTAATGAAAAACTGTTTTTT. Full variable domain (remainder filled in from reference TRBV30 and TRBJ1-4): SQTIHQWPATLVQPVGSPLSLECTVEGTSNPNLYWYRQAAGRGLQLLFYSVGIGQISSEVPQNLSASRPQDRQFILSSKKLLLSDSGFYLCAWSGQGARATNEKLFFGSGTQLSVL.

DNA for the CDR3: TGTGCCAGCAGCGTACAGGTAGTGAACACTGAAGCTTTCTTT. Protein: CASSVQVVNTEAFF. J is TRBJ1-1 and V is TRBV9; D gene uncertain. Germline V gives CDR1 SGDLS, CDR2 YYNGEE. This CDR3 spans 14 amino acids. The ends were cut back, 1 base at V and 0 bases at J, with 7 bases in the middle. The full variable domain, with the rest looked up from reference TRBV9 and TRBJ1-1, is DSGVTQTPKHLITATGQRVTLRCSPRSGDLSVYWYQQSLDQGLQFLIQYYNGEERAKGNILERFSAQQFPDLHSELNLSSLELGDSALYFCASSVQVVNTEAFFGQGTRLTVV.

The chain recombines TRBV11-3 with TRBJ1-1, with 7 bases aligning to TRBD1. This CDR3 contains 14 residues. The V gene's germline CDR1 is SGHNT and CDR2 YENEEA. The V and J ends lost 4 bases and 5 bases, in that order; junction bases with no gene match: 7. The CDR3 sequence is CASSSGSRGTEAFF. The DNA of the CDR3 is TGTGCCAGCAGCTCAGGGTCCAGGGGGACTGAAGCTTTCTTT.

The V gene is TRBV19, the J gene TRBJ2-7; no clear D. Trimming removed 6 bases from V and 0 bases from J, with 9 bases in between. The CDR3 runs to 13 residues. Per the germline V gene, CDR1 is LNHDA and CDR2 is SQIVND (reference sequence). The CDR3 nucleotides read TGTGCCAGTAGCCGGACGGTCTCCTACGAGCAGTACTTC. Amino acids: CASSRTVSYEQYF.

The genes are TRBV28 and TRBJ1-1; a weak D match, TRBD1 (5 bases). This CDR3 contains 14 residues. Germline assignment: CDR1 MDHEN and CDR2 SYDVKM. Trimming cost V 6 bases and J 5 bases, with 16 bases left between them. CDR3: CASSQGTGSTEAFF. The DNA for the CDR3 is TGTGCCAGCAGCCAGGGAACAGGCTCAACTGAAGCTTTCTTT.

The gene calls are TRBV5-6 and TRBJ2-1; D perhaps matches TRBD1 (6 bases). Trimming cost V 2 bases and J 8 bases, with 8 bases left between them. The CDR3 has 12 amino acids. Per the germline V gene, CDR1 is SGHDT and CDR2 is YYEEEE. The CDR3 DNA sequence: TGTGCCAGCAGCTTACAGGGTTATGAGCAGTTCTTC. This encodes CASSLQGYEQFF.

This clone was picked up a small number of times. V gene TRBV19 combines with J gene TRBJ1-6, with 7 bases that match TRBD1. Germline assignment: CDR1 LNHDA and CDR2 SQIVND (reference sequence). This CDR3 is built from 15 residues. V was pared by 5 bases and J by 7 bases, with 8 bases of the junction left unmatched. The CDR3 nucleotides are TGTGCCAGTAGTGGCGGACAGGCTAACAATTCACCCCTCCACTTT. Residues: CASSGGQANNSPLHF.

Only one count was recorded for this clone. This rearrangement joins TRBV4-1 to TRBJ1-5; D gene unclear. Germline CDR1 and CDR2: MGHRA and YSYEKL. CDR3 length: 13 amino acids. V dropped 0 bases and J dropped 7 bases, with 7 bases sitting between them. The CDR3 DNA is TGCGCCAGCAGCCAAGATTTTTTGCAGCCCCAGCATTTT. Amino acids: CASSQDFLQPQHF.

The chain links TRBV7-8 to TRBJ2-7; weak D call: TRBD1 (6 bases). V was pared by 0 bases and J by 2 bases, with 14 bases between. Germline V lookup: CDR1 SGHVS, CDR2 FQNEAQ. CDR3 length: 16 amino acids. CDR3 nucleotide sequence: TGTGCCAGCAGCTTAGCTTTAGGACAGAAGACCTACGAGCAGTACTTC. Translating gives CASSLALGQKTYEQYF.

Here the CDR3 reads CASSVQGAGELFF. DNA for the CDR3: TGTGCCAGCAGCGTCCAGGGTGCCGGGGAGCTGTTTTTT. The gene calls are TRBV9 and TRBJ2-2, with a tentative D call TRBD1 (5 bases). V dropped 2 bases and J dropped 6 bases, with 8 bases sitting between them. Germline V gene data show CDR1 as SGDLS and CDR2 as YYNGEE. The CDR3 loop spans 13 amino acids.

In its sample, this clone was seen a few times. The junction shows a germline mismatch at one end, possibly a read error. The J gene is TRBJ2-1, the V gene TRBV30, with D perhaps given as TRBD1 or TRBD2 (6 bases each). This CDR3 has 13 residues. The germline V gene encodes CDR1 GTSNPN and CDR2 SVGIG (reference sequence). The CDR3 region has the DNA TGTGCCGGGAGGACAGAGAGAAACAATGAGCAGTTCTTC. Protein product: CAGRTERNNEQFF.

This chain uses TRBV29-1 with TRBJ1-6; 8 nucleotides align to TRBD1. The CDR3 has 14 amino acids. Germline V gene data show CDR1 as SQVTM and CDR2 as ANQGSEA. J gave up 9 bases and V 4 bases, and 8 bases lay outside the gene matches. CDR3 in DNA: TGCAGCGTTGCGCAGGGGGCCGTCGGTTCACCCCTCCACTTT. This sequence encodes CSVAQGAVGSPLHF.

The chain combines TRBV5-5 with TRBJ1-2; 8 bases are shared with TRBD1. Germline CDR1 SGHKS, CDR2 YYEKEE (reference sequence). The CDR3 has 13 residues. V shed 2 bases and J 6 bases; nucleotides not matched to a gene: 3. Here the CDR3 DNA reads TGTGCCAGCAGCTTAGAGACAGGGGATGGCTACACCTTC. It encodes CASSLETGDGYTF.

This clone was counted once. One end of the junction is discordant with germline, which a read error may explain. CDR3 in amino acids: CASSLGGTEHF. CDR3 DNA sequence: TGCGCCAGCAGCTTGGGGGGGACCGAGCACTTC. The chain is built from TRBV5-1 and TRBJ2-7; perhaps D is TRBD1 or TRBD2 (5 bases each). This CDR3 has 11 residues. Looked up from germline, CDR1 is SGHRS and CDR2 is YFSETQ.

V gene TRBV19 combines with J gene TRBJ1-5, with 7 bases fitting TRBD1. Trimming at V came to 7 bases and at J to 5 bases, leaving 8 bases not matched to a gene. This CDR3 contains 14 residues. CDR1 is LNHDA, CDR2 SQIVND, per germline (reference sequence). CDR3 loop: CASTRGTADQPQHF. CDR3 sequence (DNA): TGTGCCAGTACTAGGGGGACAGCCGATCAGCCCCAGCATTTT. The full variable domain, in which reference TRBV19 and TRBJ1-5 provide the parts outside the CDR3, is DGGITQSPKYLFRKEGQNVTLSCEQNLNHDAMYWYRQDPGQGLRLIYYSQIVNDFQKGDIAEGYSVSREKKESFPLTVTSAQKNPTAFYLCASTRGTADQPQHFGDGTRLSIL.

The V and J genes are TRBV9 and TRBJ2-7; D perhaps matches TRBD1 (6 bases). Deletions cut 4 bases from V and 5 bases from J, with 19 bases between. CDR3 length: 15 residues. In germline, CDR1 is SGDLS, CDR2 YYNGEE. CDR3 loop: CASSHGLLEGDEQYF. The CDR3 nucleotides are TGTGCCAGCAGCCATGGACTCCTTGAGGGGGACGAGCAGTACTTC.

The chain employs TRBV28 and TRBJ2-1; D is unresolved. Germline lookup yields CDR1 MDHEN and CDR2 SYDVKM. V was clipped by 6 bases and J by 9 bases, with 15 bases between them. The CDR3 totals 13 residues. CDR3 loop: CASRLSEVGEQFF. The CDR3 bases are TGTGCCAGCAGGCTAAGTGAGGTTGGTGAGCAGTTCTTC.

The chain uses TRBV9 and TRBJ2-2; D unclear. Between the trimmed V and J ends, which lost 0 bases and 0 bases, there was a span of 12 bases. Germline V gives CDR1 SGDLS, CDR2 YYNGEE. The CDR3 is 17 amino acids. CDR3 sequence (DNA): TGTGCCAGCAGCGTAGTTTCCCTAGAAACGAACACCGGGGAGCTGTTTTTT. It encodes CASSVVSLETNTGELFF.

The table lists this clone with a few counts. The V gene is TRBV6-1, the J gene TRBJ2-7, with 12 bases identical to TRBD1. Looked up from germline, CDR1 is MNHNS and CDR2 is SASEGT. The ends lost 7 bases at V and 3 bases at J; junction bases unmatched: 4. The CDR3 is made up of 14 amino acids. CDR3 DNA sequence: TGTGCCAGCATGGGGGACAGGGGGCTCTACGAGCAGTACTTC. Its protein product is CASMGDRGLYEQYF.